The clone carrying this TCR beta chain has more than one count but fewer than ten. The antigen remains unidentified. J was trimmed by 2 bases and V by 7 bases; bases with no gene match: 10. This CDR3 spans 14 amino acids. Germline CDR1 and CDR2: SQVTM and ANQGSEA. These data are taken from a study of cytomegalovirus exposure and HLA in healthy donors. As for the study in general: A prior study identified 90 million to 120 million unique TCR beta sequences from about 200 million T cells. The study's findings and limits: In a later analysis, HLA-associated TCR beta chains were more clonally expanded than equally common others.

PCR employed 60 Vbeta and 13 Jbeta primers. Assay: immunoSEQ multiplex PCR; the TCRdb copy retains only in-frame clones and omits some. This table holds some 200,000 clones, around 80% found once. Source material: PBMCs. This sequence was found in a woman between 45 and 60 years old in good health and CMV-seronegative. V usage is TRBV29-1 and J usage is TRBJ1-1, with 7 bases lining up with TRBD1. This chain's CDR3 is CSGEGQRDNTEAFF. DNA for the CDR3: TGCAGCGGCGAGGGACAGCGAGATAACACTGAAGCTTTCTTT.